This T cell receptor (beta chain) comes out of a study of beta chain features in type 1 diabetes. Isolated RNA was reverse transcribed in full, so expressed TCRB transcripts were sequenced. Produced via immunoSEQ multiplex PCR; TCRdb's table is partial and in-frame only. The sample has hundreds of thousands of clones; around 15% are singletons. This clone was counted ten times or more. Source material: naive CD4+ T cells from blood. The receptor comes from a man between 18 and 35 years old in good health.

The chain's CDR3 is CASSSTSSVLVNEQFF. The CDR3 DNA is TGTGCCAGCAGTTCGACTAGCTCCGTACTTGTCAATGAGCAGTTCTTC. V is TRBV7-2 and J is TRBJ2-1; TRBD2 matches at 7 bases. The ends lost 6 bases at V and 6 bases at J; junction bases unmatched: 14. CDR3 length: 16 amino acids. In germline, CDR1 is SGHTA, CDR2 FQGNSA.